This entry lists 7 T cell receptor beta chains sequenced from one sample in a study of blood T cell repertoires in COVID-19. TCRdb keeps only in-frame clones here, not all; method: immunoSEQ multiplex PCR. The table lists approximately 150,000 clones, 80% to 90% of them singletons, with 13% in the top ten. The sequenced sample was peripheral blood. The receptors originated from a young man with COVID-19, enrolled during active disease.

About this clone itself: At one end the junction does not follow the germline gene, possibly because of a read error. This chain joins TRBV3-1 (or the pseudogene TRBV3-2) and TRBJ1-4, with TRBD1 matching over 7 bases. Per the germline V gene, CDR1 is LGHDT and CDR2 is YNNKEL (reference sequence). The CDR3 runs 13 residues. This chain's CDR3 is CASSGTDNEKLLF. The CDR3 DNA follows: TGTGCCAGCAGCGGGACAGATAATGAAAAACTGCTTTTT.

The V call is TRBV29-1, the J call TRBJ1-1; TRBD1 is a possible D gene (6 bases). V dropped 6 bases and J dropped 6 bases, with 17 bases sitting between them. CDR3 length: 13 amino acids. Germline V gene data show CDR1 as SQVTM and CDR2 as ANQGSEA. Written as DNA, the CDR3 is TGCAGCGTCCTACAGGGCATATTGCCTGAAGCTTTCTTT. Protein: CSVLQGILPEAFF.

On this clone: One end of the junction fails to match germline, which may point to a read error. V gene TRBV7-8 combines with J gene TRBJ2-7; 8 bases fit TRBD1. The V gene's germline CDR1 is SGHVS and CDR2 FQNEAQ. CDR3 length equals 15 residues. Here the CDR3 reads CASSLVGDRTYGQYF. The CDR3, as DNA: TGTGCCAGCAGCTTAGTTGGGGACAGGACATACGGGCAGTACTTC.

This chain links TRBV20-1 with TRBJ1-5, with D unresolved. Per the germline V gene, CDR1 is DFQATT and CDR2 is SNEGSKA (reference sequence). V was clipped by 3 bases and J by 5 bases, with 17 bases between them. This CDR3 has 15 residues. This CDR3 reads CSASAGEGVDQPQHF. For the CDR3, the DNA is TGCAGTGCTAGTGCCGGGGAGGGTGTGGATCAGCCCCAGCATTTT.

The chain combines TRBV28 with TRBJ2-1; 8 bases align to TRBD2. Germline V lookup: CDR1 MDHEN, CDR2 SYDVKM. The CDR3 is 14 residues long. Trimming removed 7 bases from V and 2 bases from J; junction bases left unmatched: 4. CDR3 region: CASIAGGAYNEQFF. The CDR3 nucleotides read TGTGCCAGCATTGCGGGAGGCGCCTACAATGAGCAGTTCTTC.

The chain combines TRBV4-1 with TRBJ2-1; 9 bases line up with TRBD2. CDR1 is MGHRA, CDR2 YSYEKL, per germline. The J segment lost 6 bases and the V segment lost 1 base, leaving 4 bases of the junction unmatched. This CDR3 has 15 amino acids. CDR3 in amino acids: CASSQGGRALNEQFF. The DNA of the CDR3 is TGCGCCAGCAGCCAAGGCGGGAGGGCCCTCAATGAGCAGTTCTTC.

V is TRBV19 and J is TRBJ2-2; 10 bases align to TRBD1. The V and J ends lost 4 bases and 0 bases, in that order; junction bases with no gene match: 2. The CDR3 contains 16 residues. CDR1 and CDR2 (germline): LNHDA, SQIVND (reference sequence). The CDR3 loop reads CASSTTGGANTGELFF. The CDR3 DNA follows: TGTGCCAGTAGTACGACAGGGGGCGCGAACACCGGGGAGCTGTTTTTT.